This TCR beta chain was sequenced during a study of beta chain features in type 1 diabetes. Study at large: When patients were set against healthy donors, age, gender and cell yields were similar.

Isolated RNA was reverse transcribed in full, so expressed TCRB transcripts were sequenced. Some clones are missing from TCRdb's copy, which holds only in-frame ones; the method was immunoSEQ multiplex PCR. The top ten hold approximately 0.11% of the sample, which has 500,000 to 800,000 clones, around 11% seen once. A remark on this clone: The target antigen is unknown.

Findings and caveats of the study: No resolution was reached here on whether HLA type influences TCRB rearrangement. Across all four CD4+ subsets, people with type 1 diabetes showed modestly shorter TCRB CDR3s.

In germline, CDR1 is MNHNY, CDR2 SVGAGI (reference sequence). The junction had 11 bases not matched to a gene; V was cut back by 6 bases and J by 8 bases. The CDR3 has 15 residues. The chain uses TRBV6-6 and TRBJ1-4; 8 nucleotides agree with TRBD1. Material: naive CD4+ T cells from blood. This receptor was obtained from a man in his thirties or forties with type 1 diabetes. The CDR3 DNA sequence: TGTGCCAGCAGGAAAGGACAGGGAGGAAACGAAAAACTGTTTTTT. This encodes CASRKGQGGNEKLFF.